This T cell receptor (beta chain) was identified during a study of monozygotic twins with inflammatory bowel disease. Germline V gives CDR1 SGHTA, CDR2 FQGNSA. CDR3 length: 12 residues. TCRdb re-called the 5' RACE reads; one entry per CDR3 protein, DNA not given. Its clone listing holds about 210,000 distinct CDR3 sequences. Sequencing used blood. This sequence joins TRBV7-2 and TRBJ1-3. This TCR was sampled from a human donor with ulcerative colitis or Crohn's disease, or a healthy co-twin of an affected twin (not recorded which). The CDR3 region is CASSLIGNTIYF.